This T cell receptor beta chain was recovered during a study of T cells in Graves' hyperthyroidism and ophthalmopathy. Looking at the study overall: Blood was drawn when the patient was first diagnosed and still untreated. Study conclusions and caveats: Most expanded thyroid clonotypes above 0.001 recurred in blood.

Regions amplified from RNA transcripts were the TCR beta CDR3 regions. First-round RT-PCR targeting the TCR CDR3 was performed with the HTBI primer set. TCRdb re-called the multiplex PCR reads with MiXCR, one entry per CDR3 protein. Of hundreds of thousands of distinct CDR3 sequences listed, roughly 37% were seen once; the top ten hold 8.9%. The authors obtained PBMCs from roughly 10 ml of fresh peripheral blood. About this clonotype: The target antigen is unknown.

The trim removed 3 bases at V and 7 bases at J, leaving 9 bases unmatched. Germline V gene sequence: CDR1 DFQATT, CDR2 SNEGSKA (reference sequence). CDR3 length: 15 amino acids. The source material was blood. This chain links TRBV20-1 with TRBJ1-1, with TRBD1 identical over 12 bases. The receptor's source is a young man with Graves' hyperthyroidism. The CDR3 here is CSARAGTGGGNEAFF. In nucleotides, the CDR3 is TGCAGTGCTAGGGCCGGGACAGGGGGCGGTAATGAAGCTTTCTTT.